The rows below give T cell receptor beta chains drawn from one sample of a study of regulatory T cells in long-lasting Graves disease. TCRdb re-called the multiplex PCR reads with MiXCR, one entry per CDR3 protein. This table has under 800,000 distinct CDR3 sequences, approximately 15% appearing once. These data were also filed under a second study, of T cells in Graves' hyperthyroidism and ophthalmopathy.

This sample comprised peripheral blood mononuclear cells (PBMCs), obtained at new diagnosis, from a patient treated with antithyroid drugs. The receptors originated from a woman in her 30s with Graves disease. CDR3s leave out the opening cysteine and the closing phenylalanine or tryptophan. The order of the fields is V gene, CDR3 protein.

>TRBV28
ASRAHGREYEQY
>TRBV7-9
ASSAEGFRYGYT
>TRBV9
ASSESALARYEQY
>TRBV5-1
ASSLGDSPTFNEQF
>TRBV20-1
SPTWREKLF
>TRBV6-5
ASSYSLTSYEQY
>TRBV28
ASSSRGGNQPQH
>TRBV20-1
SASEGAGLLTYEQY
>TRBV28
ASGQTGGKLF
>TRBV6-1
ASRLGQRSNQPQH
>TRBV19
ASSIERRPLFKQY
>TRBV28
ASSLGGQSTEAF
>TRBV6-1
ASRSHSLVGEQF
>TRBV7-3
ASSLNRVPSNQPQH
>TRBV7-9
ASSLTSGRDNEQF
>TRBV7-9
ASSPPGVEQF
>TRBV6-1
ASSPMGSYTGELF
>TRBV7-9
ASSLSLTGDEQY
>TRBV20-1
SATDFMTGVATEAF
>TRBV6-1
ASSSTTGGPGELF
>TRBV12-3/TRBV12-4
ASTRSRGLSYT
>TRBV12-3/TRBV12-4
ASRGAAYSPLH
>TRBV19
ASSIRQGLNEQY
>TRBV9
ASSAEVGGLSEQY
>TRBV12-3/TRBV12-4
ASSIGGAEAF
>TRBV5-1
ASSLDHNNEKLF
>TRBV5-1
ASSYQADGPYEQY
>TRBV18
ASSNPDNYEQY
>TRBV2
ASSEDASEETQY
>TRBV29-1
SVGNRALSGELF
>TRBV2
ASSVTSSYEQY
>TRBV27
ASTSLGDYEQY
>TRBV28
ASSFEVRNTEAF
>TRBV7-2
ASSLNPGIYGYT
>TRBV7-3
ASSLNRGRELF
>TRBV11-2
ASSELQGVWTEAF
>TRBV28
ASSFGQSYEQY
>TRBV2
ASRGAGEQPQH
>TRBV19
ASSLTSTGNPEAF
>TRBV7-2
ASSLVGGPTEAF
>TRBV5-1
ASSSSGGSSYNEQF
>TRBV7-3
ASSLRGLAGDTQY
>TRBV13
ASSSSPWTQY
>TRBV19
ASSIATYNEQF
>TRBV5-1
ASRDGQGNGYT
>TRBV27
ASSFLNNEQF
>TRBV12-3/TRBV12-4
ASSLVRGNSYEQY
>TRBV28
ASSRTGTNEKLF
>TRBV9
ASSISGNYEQY
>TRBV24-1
ATSDFGTGSYEQY
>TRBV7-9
ASSLSRDRGSNEKLF
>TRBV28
ASRQGGARETQY
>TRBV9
ASSPRPGTVTSGANVLT
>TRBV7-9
ASSFDRAGWEQY